One sample yielded the 5 T cell receptor beta chains listed below, sequenced in a study of human T cells and chemical hapten exposure. Time point defined: pre-sensitization, week 0. Treatment in this sample: therapeutic diphenylcyclopropenone sensitization with weekly scalp DPC. TCRdb independently ran MiXCR on the RACE reads; one entry per CDR3 protein. The repertoire consists of 350,000 to 400,000 distinct CDR3 sequences, with more than 4.5% occurring once and the leading ten covering around 2.6%. The sample in question was whole blood, obtained in connection with sensitization to the hapten diphenylcyclopropenone (DPC). The receptors shown here come from a woman between 50 and 59 years old with alopecia areata. Some clones in this sample may be carry-over from other donors' samples.

This clonotype was recorded at least ten times. The rearrangement joins TRBV7-2 to TRBJ1-4, with TRBD1 as a possible D gene (5 bases). V was trimmed by 5 bases and J by 4 bases, leaving 14 bases between them. This CDR3 is 15 amino acids long. Germline V gives CDR1 SGHTA, CDR2 FQGNSA. This chain's CDR3 is CASSGRRGVNEKLFF. In DNA form, the CDR3 reads TGTGCCAGCAGCGGGCGACGGGGGGTTAATGAAAAACTGTTTTTT.

The chain carries TRBV10-3 and TRBJ1-3; D is unclear. The CDR3 sequence is 14 residues long. Trimming removed 7 bases at V and 2 bases at J, with 12 bases between. Germline assignment: CDR1 ENHRY and CDR2 SYGVKD. The CDR3 loop is CAITGGIAGNTIYF. The CDR3 DNA reads TGTGCCATCACAGGTGGCATAGCTGGAAACACCATATATTTT.

This clonotype was seen at least ten times. The V gene is TRBV29-1, the J gene TRBJ2-3; 7 nucleotides line up with TRBD1. The V and J ends lost 5 bases and 2 bases, in that order; junction bases with no gene match: 7. CDR3 length equals 14 residues. Germline V gene sequence: CDR1 SQVTM, CDR2 ANQGSEA. The CDR3 reads CSVLTGAYTDTQYF. DNA for the CDR3: TGCAGCGTTCTCACAGGGGCGTACACAGATACGCAGTATTTT.

This rearrangement joins TRBV7-9 to TRBJ2-1, with 9 bases matching TRBD1. Unmatched junction bases numbered 7, after V lost 6 bases and J lost 7 bases. Germline CDR1 reads SEHNR; CDR2 reads FQNEAQ (reference sequence). The CDR3 covers 14 residues. The CDR3 region has the DNA TGTGCCAGCAGACCCGGGACAGGGTCAAATGAGCAGTTCTTC. This translates into CASRPGTGSNEQFF.

The V gene is TRBV5-1, the J gene TRBJ1-2; D is uncertain. Trimming removed 2 bases at V and 4 bases at J, with 21 bases between. In germline, CDR1 is SGHRS, CDR2 YFSETQ. There are 17 residues in the CDR3. CDR3 in amino acids: CASSFGKDPWSSYGYTF. The CDR3 coding sequence is TGCGCCAGCAGCTTCGGGAAAGATCCCTGGTCTTCCTATGGCTACACCTTC.